The 18 T cell receptor beta chains below come from one sample, sequenced in a study of OX40 agonist ivuxolimab in advanced cancers. TCRdb keeps only in-frame clones here, not all; method: immunoSEQ multiplex PCR. The table lists tens of thousands of clones, 80% to 90% of them singletons. This material consisted of CD4+ or CD8+ T cells sorted from blood, taken in a trial of the OX40 agonist ivuxolimab. The receptors come from an adult with an advanced solid tumor such as melanoma, head and neck, liver or kidney cancer.

The chain joins TRBV10-1 to TRBJ2-1; D may be TRBD1 (5 bases). The CDR3 runs 16 residues. Trimming removed 0 bases at V and 4 bases at J, with 13 bases between. Germline lookup yields CDR1 WNHNN and CDR2 SYGVQD (reference sequence). The CDR3 DNA reads TGCGCCAGCAGTGAGTCTTCTCCTAGGGGTTACAATGAGCAGTTCTTC. Protein product: CASSESSPRGYNEQFF.

This rearrangement joins TRBV7-8 to TRBJ2-3; D may be TRBD2 (5 bases). The CDR3 spans 14 residues. Germline V gene lookup returns CDR1 SGHVS and CDR2 FQNEAQ. Trimming cost V 3 bases and J 2 bases, with 9 bases left between them. In DNA form, the CDR3 reads TGTGCCAGCAGCTTGGACGGGAACACAGATACGCAGTATTTT. It yields the protein CASSLDGNTDTQYF.

This rearrangement joins TRBV7-9 to TRBJ2-7; D is possibly TRBD2 (5 bases). Germline lookup yields CDR1 SEHNR and CDR2 FQNEAQ (reference sequence). CDR3 size: 15 residues. Deletions cut 5 bases from V and 2 bases from J, with 16 bases between. CDR3 DNA: TGTGCCAGCAGCCGTCGGGATCAAACACCCTACGAGCAGTACTTC. It translates to CASSRRDQTPYEQYF. The variable domain in full, with the rest retrieved from reference TRBV7-9 and TRBJ2-7, is DTGVSQNPRHKITKRGQNVTFRCDPISEHNRLYWYRQTLGQGPEFLTYFQNEAQLEKSRLLSDRFSAERPKGSFSTLEIQRTEQGDSAMYLCASSRRDQTPYEQYFGPGTRLTVT.

This chain connects TRBV28 to TRBJ1-4; unclear D gene. Germline CDR1 is MDHEN and CDR2 is SYDVKM. This CDR3 has 14 amino acids. V dropped 7 bases and J dropped 4 bases, with 13 bases sitting between them. In nucleotides, the CDR3 is TGTGCCAGCAAGGAGCCGGGGTATAATGAAAAACTGTTTTTT. Amino acids: CASKEPGYNEKLFF.

This rearrangement joins TRBV29-1 to TRBJ2-4; TRBD2 is a possible D gene (6 bases). CDR3 length equals 13 residues. Germline values: CDR1 SQVTM, CDR2 ANQGSEA. With 6 bases removed from V and 3 bases from J, the gap between germline ends came to 12 bases. The CDR3 DNA is TGCAGCGTCAGACTAGTAAACAAAAACATTCAGTACTTC. It yields the protein CSVRLVNKNIQYF.

CDR3 DNA: TGTGCCAGCAGCCCCGGGACCTCAATCACAGATACGCAGTATTTT. Amino acid sequence: CASSPGTSITDTQYF. This chain connects TRBV6-5 to TRBJ2-3, with D perhaps TRBD1 or TRBD2 (5 bases each). This CDR3 comprises 15 residues. Trimming removed 6 bases at V and 2 bases at J, with 15 bases between. Germline V lookup: CDR1 MNHEY, CDR2 SVGAGI.

The V call is TRBV7-9, the J call TRBJ1-1; D gene ambiguous. V lost 5 bases and J lost 1, with 20 bases in between. Germline loops: CDR1 SEHNR, CDR2 FQNEAQ (reference sequence). The CDR3 covers 17 residues. The CDR3 nucleotides are TGTGCCAGCAGCCCGAACGATCATGCCTACTCGAACACTGAAGCTTTCTTT. Translating gives CASSPNDHAYSNTEAFF. The full variable domain, completed using reference TRBV7-9 and TRBJ1-1, is DTGVSQNPRHKITKRGQNVTFRCDPISEHNRLYWYRQTLGQGPEFLTYFQNEAQLEKSRLLSDRFSAERPKGSFSTLEIQRTEQGDSAMYLCASSPNDHAYSNTEAFFGQGTRLTVV.

This clone turned up a few times. The CDR3 region is CASSQASTAPYGYTF. In nucleotides, the CDR3 is TGTGCCAGCAGCCAAGCAAGTACCGCACCCTATGGCTACACCTTC. V gene TRBV4-2 combines with J gene TRBJ1-2; D not resolved. This CDR3 is 15 amino acids long. V lost 1 base and J 4 bases, leaving 13 bases between the germline ends. CDR1 is LGHNA and CDR2 is YNFKEQ in the germline V gene.

This clone appeared a few times. This chain links TRBV30 with TRBJ1-4, with D unresolved. CDR1 is GTSNPN and CDR2 is SVGIG in the germline V gene (reference sequence). The CDR3 loop spans 12 amino acids. Trimming removed 2 bases at V and 8 bases at J, with 9 bases between. The CDR3, as DNA: TGTGCCTGGAGTCACGTGGGGGAAAAACTGTTTTTT. This translates into CAWSHVGEKLFF.

The chain uses TRBV7-2 and TRBJ2-1; D is tentatively TRBD1 or TRBD2 (8 bases each). The CDR3 length is 18 residues. The V end was cut by 4 bases, the J end by 7 bases, with 26 bases between. CDR1 and CDR2 from the germline V gene are SGHTA and FQGNSA. CDR3 protein: CASSSGQGRTSPLNEQFF. The CDR3 DNA reads as TGTGCCAGCAGCTCCGGACAGGGCCGGACTAGCCCTCTAAATGAGCAGTTCTTC.

The chain couples TRBV5-6 to TRBJ1-4; no firm D call. The CDR3 consists of 15 residues. Germline V gene sequence: CDR1 SGHDT, CDR2 YYEEEE. Trimming removed 0 bases at V and 7 bases at J, with 13 bases between. Written as DNA, the CDR3 is TGTGCCAGCAGCTTGGCGGGCAGCGACGGTGAAAAACTGTTTTTT. Protein: CASSLAGSDGEKLFF. Full variable domain (rest looked up from reference TRBV5-6 and TRBJ1-4): DAGVTQSPTHLIKTRGQQVTLRCSPKSGHDTVSWYQQALGQGPQFIFQYYEEEERQRGNFPDRFSGHQFPNYSSELNVNALLLGDSALYLCASSLAGSDGEKLFFGSGTQLSVL.

This sequence joins TRBV23-1 and TRBJ2-7; D is perhaps TRBD1 or TRBD2 (5 bases each). TRBV23-1 is noted as an ORF with a role that remains uncertain. This CDR3 region has 14 residues. V was trimmed by 4 bases and J by 6 bases, leaving 16 bases between them. Here the CDR3 reads CASSLAQGALEQYF. The CDR3 DNA sequence: TGCGCCAGCAGTCTTGCCCAGGGAGCCCTCGAGCAGTACTTC.

The V call is TRBV6-4, the J call TRBJ2-1; TRBD2 agrees at 9 bases. The V gene's germline CDR1 is MRHNA and CDR2 SNTAGT. V trimming: 2 bases; J trimming: 4 bases; junction bases outside the gene matches: 3. The CDR3 has 15 amino acids. The CDR3 bases are TGTGCCAGCAGTGACGAGACTAGCGGTTACAATGAGCAGTTCTTC. This gives the protein CASSDETSGYNEQFF.

The chain recombines TRBV15 with TRBJ2-7; D is unresolved. CDR1 LNHNV and CDR2 YYDKDF come from the germline V gene (reference sequence). The V end lost 5 bases, the J end lost 2 bases, and 16 bases lay between the germline ends. The CDR3 extends over 15 amino acids. This CDR3 reads CATSGGPDGTYEQYF. CDR3 bases: TGTGCCACCAGCGGCGGCCCTGACGGCACCTACGAGCAGTACTTC.

V and J are TRBV6-6 and TRBJ2-7; D remains unclear. Trimming removed 3 bases from V and 2 bases from J, with 11 bases in between. This CDR3 spans 14 amino acids. Germline V gives CDR1 MNHNY, CDR2 SVGAGI (reference sequence). For the CDR3, the DNA is TGTGCCAGCAGTTATACGGTTGACGCCTACGAGCAGTACTTC. Translation: CASSYTVDAYEQYF.

This clone was counted a single time. This chain links TRBV27 with TRBJ2-5, with D uncertain. This CDR3 region has 13 residues. Germline CDR1 and CDR2: MNHEY and SMNVEV (reference sequence). With 2 bases removed from V and 0 bases from J, the gap between germline ends came to 4 bases. The CDR3 spells CASSLANQETQYF. The DNA of the CDR3 is TGTGCCAGCAGTTTAGCGAACCAAGAGACCCAGTACTTC.

V is TRBV5-6 and J is TRBJ1-1; no definite D call. The CDR3 totals 14 residues. V was cut by 2 bases and J by 4 bases, with 12 bases left in between. Germline-derived CDR1 and CDR2 are SGHDT and YYEEEE. CDR3 DNA sequence: TGTGCCAGCAGCTTATGGGGTAGCGGCACTGAAGCTTTCTTT. Translating gives CASSLWGSGTEAFF. The complete variable domain, with remaining parts taken from reference TRBV5-6 and TRBJ1-1, reads DAGVTQSPTHLIKTRGQQVTLRCSPKSGHDTVSWYQQALGQGPQFIFQYYEEEERQRGNFPDRFSGHQFPNYSSELNVNALLLGDSALYLCASSLWGSGTEAFFGQGTRLTVV.

The V call is TRBV5-1, the J call TRBJ2-5; D is unclear. The CDR3 length is 12 residues. V was shortened by 0 bases and J by 2 bases, with 2 bases between the two germline ends. Germline values: CDR1 SGHRS, CDR2 YFSETQ. The CDR3 loop reads CASSLGQETQYF. The CDR3, as DNA: TGCGCCAGCAGCTTGGGGCAAGAGACCCAGTACTTC.